What follows are 32 T cell receptor beta chains derived from one specimen sequenced in a study of blood T cell repertoires in COVID-19. TCRdb keeps only in-frame clones here, not all; method: immunoSEQ multiplex PCR. This sample yields 90,000 to 130,000 clones, of which 88% are seen a single time; less than 2.5% belongs to the top ten. Material: peripheral blood. The receptors shown here come from a human donor in a cohort sampled during active COVID-19.

The chain joins TRBV18 to TRBJ1-1, with D tentatively TRBD1 (6 bases). The CDR3 sequence is 15 residues long. Germline assignment: CDR1 KGHSH and CDR2 LQKENI. Trimming left V 3 bases short and J 1 base short, with 12 bases between. The CDR3 sequence is CASSPPGVRNTEAFF. DNA of the CDR3: TGTGCCAGCTCACCTCCAGGGGTGAGGAACACTGAAGCTTTCTTT.

This clone showed up many times. The chain links TRBV7-6 to TRBJ2-7; D call uncertain. The length of the CDR3 is 13 residues. V lost 1 base and J 2 bases, leaving 6 bases between the germline ends. CDR1 is SGHVS, CDR2 FNYEAQ, per germline. The CDR3 DNA reads as TGTGCCAGCAGCTTAGACAAAACCTACGAGCAGTACTTC. It yields the protein CASSLDKTYEQYF.

This clone was recorded once. CDR3 sequence reads: CASSQVYQEAKYF. The DNA of the CDR3 is TGTGCCAGCAGCCAAGTTTACCAGGAGGCTAAGTATTTT. This chain connects TRBV14 to TRBJ2-3; tentatively, D is TRBD2 (5 bases). Germline values: CDR1 SGHDN, CDR2 FVKESK. V lost 1 base and J 13 bases, leaving 15 bases between the germline ends. This CDR3 region has 13 residues. Full variable domain (missing parts from reference TRBV14 and TRBJ2-3): EAGVTQFPSHSVIEKGQTVTLRCDPISGHDNLYWYRRVMGKEIKFLLHFVKESKQDESGMPNNRFLAERTGGTYSTLKVQPAELEDSGVYFCASSQVYQEAKYFGPGTRLTVL.

V and J are TRBV6-5 and TRBJ2-3; 8 positions match TRBD1. CDR1 is MNHEY and CDR2 is SVGAGI in the germline V gene. There are 15 residues in the CDR3. V lost 5 bases, J lost 7 bases, and 11 bases stayed unmatched. The DNA of the CDR3 is TGTGCCAGCAGTCCAGGACAGGGTTACCTTTATACGCAGTATTTT. As protein: CASSPGQGYLYTQYF.

The CDR3 is CASSQWPGTSGETQYF. The CDR3 DNA follows: TGCGCCAGCAGCCAGTGGCCCGGGACTAGCGGAGAGACCCAGTACTTC. The gene calls are TRBV4-1 and TRBJ2-5; 11 bases are a match to TRBD2. Germline values: CDR1 MGHRA, CDR2 YSYEKL. V lost 3 bases, J lost 4 bases, and 7 bases stayed unmatched. This CDR3 comprises 16 residues.

This sequence joins TRBV6-2 or TRBV6-3 and TRBJ2-2; possibly TRBD2 for D (5 bases). Trimming shortened V by 4 bases and J by 13 bases, and 16 bases separated the two germline ends. The CDR3 consists of 13 residues. Germline V gene data show CDR1 as MNHEY and CDR2 as SVGEGT. In nucleotides, the CDR3 is TGTGCCAGCAGTTTTGGGATAATCGGAGGGCTGTTTTTT. Residues: CASSFGIIGGLFF.

The V gene is TRBV4-1, the J gene TRBJ1-2, with unresolved D. The CDR3 loop spans 15 amino acids. Germline CDR1 reads MGHRA; CDR2 reads YSYEKL. Trimming removed 1 base at V and 5 bases at J, with 14 bases between. The CDR3 coding sequence is TGCGCCAGCAGCCAAGCCCCCAGGTCCGGATATGGCTACACCTTC. The encoded protein is CASSQAPRSGYGYTF.

CDR3 amino acids: CSAEGDRAETQYF. CDR3 nucleotide sequence: TGCAGCGCTGAGGGGGACAGGGCGGAGACCCAGTACTTC. The V and J genes are TRBV29-1 and TRBJ2-5; TRBD1 agrees at 9 bases. The J segment lost 5 bases and the V segment lost 7 bases, leaving 8 bases of the junction unmatched. There are 13 residues in the CDR3. Looked up from germline, CDR1 is SQVTM and CDR2 is ANQGSEA.

This sequence joins TRBV6-5 and TRBJ2-7, with 9 bases lining up with TRBD1. The germline V gene encodes CDR1 MNHEY and CDR2 SVGAGI. The CDR3 contains 15 residues. V was pared by 6 bases and J by 5 bases, with 11 bases of the junction left unmatched. CDR3 nucleotides: TGTGCCAGCAGGGCGGTGGGACAGGGTGGTAACGAGCAGTACTTC. Residues: CASRAVGQGGNEQYF.

The chain has TRBV5-4 and TRBJ2-2; 13 bases line up with TRBD2. The CDR3 is 16 residues long. Trimming at V came to 2 bases and at J to 6 bases, leaving 4 bases not matched to a gene. The germline CDR1 and CDR2 sequences are SGHNT and YYREEE (reference sequence). CDR3 sequence: CASSLTLAGGAGELFF. CDR3 sequence (DNA): TGTGCCAGCAGCTTAACACTAGCGGGGGGGGCCGGGGAGCTGTTTTTT.

Here the CDR3 reads CASSFGQDTDTQYF. DNA for the CDR3: TGTGCCAGCAGCTTTGGGCAGGACACAGATACGCAGTATTTT. The chain links TRBV7-9 to TRBJ2-3; D is uncertain. V was shortened by 3 bases and J by 2 bases, with 9 bases between the two germline ends. This CDR3 is 14 amino acids long. Germline CDR1 reads SEHNR; CDR2 reads FQNEAQ (reference sequence).

V usage is TRBV19 and J usage is TRBJ2-3; TRBD1 agrees at 7 bases. The CDR3 is made up of 15 amino acids. The V gene's germline CDR1 is LNHDA and CDR2 SQIVND (reference sequence). Unmatched junction bases numbered 7, after V lost 5 bases and J lost 2 bases. The CDR3, as DNA: TGTGCCAGTAGTCCCGGGACAGTTCCCACAGATACGCAGTATTTT. Its translation: CASSPGTVPTDTQYF.

The V and J genes are TRBV10-2 and TRBJ1-5; unclear D gene. CDR3 length: 12 residues. The ends were cut back, 2 bases at V and 4 bases at J, with 3 bases in the middle. Germline loops: CDR1 WSHSY, CDR2 SAAADI. The chain's CDR3 is CASSEPNQPQHF. CDR3 bases: TGCGCCAGCAGTGAGCCGAATCAGCCCCAGCATTTT.

V gene TRBV9 combines with J gene TRBJ2-7; a weak D match, TRBD2 (6 bases). CDR1 and CDR2 (germline): SGDLS, YYNGEE. V was pared by 0 bases and J by 2 bases, with 12 bases between. This CDR3 has 15 residues. CDR3 nucleotides: TGTGCCAGCAGCGTAGAGGAGGGAACCCCCTACGAGCAGTACTTC. Translating gives CASSVEEGTPYEQYF.

This chain uses TRBV6-6 with TRBJ2-7; TRBD1 matches at 9 bases. The germline V gene encodes CDR1 MNHNY and CDR2 SVGAGI (reference sequence). The CDR3 covers 11 residues. With V trimmed by 6 bases and J by 12 bases, 6 bases remained unmatched. Here the CDR3 reads CASSAGQGRYF. The CDR3 coding sequence is TGTGCCAGCAGCGCGGGACAGGGTCGGTACTTC.

J is TRBJ1-4 and V is TRBV7-9; D is unresolved. This CDR3 is 15 amino acids long. The V end was cut by 2 bases, the J end by 7 bases, with 14 bases between. Germline loops: CDR1 SEHNR, CDR2 FQNEAQ (reference sequence). CDR3 DNA sequence: TGTGCCAGCAGCTTACCCCTCCTCTCAGGTGAAAAACTGTTTTTT. Its protein product is CASSLPLLSGEKLFF.

For this clone: Distinct nucleotide sequences in the sample also encode this CDR3. The genes are TRBV2 and TRBJ1-5; unclear D gene. The length of the CDR3 is 14 residues. Trimming left V 2 bases short and J 6 bases short, with 11 bases between. The V gene's germline CDR1 is SNHLY and CDR2 FYNNEI. The CDR3 reads CASSEPPRGQPQHF. The DNA of the CDR3 is TGTGCCAGCAGTGAACCCCCCCGGGGTCAGCCCCAGCATTTT.

The sample holds one count of this clone. The rearrangement joins TRBV15 to TRBJ2-7, with D possibly matching TRBD2 (6 bases). V lost 0 bases and J 5 bases, leaving 14 bases between the germline ends. CDR1 and CDR2 from the germline V gene are LNHNV and YYDKDF (reference sequence). The CDR3 runs to 15 residues. CDR3 in DNA: TGTGCCACCAGCAGAGATTGGGGGGAAAGTCACGAGCAGTACTTC. It codes for CATSRDWGESHEQYF.

This clone was recorded only once. The chain has TRBV13 and TRBJ2-1; TRBD1 aligns across 7 bases. The germline V gene encodes CDR1 PRHDT and CDR2 FYEKMQ (reference sequence). The V and J ends lost 1 base and 0 bases, in that order; junction bases with no gene match: 9. This CDR3 spans 18 amino acids. The CDR3 region has the DNA TGTGCCAGCAGCTTAGACAGGGGCGGAAAAAGCTCCTACAATGAGCAGTTCTTC. It encodes CASSLDRGGKSSYNEQFF.

This clone was counted between two and nine times. The CDR3, as DNA: TGTGCCAGCAGTGATCCAGGGGCGATAGGCACTGAAGCTTTCTTT. Its protein is CASSDPGAIGTEAFF. The genes are TRBV6-1 and TRBJ1-1; D is perhaps TRBD1 (6 bases). V was clipped by 3 bases and J by 4 bases, with 15 bases between them. The V gene's germline CDR1 is MNHNS and CDR2 SASEGT. This CDR3 is built from 15 residues.

V and J are TRBV5-1 and TRBJ2-2; D possibly corresponds to TRBD2 (5 bases). CDR3 length: 16 residues. V lost 1 base and J lost 1, with 11 bases in between. The germline CDR1 and CDR2 sequences are SGHRS and YFSETQ. The CDR3 loop is CASSLQTGMNTGELFF. The CDR3, as DNA: TGCGCCAGCAGCTTGCAAACGGGGATGAACACCGGGGAGCTGTTTTTT.

The genes are TRBV19 and TRBJ2-3; no clear D. Germline CDR1 reads LNHDA; CDR2 reads SQIVND (reference sequence). The CDR3 is 14 residues long. V lost 5 bases and J lost 2, with 11 bases in between. This CDR3 is CASSFGSFTDTQYF. In DNA form, the CDR3 reads TGTGCCAGTAGTTTCGGGTCCTTCACAGATACGCAGTATTTT.

The chain links TRBV3-1 (or the pseudogene TRBV3-2) to TRBJ2-1, with 12 nucleotides matching TRBD2. This CDR3 spans 16 amino acids. Germline V gene sequence: CDR1 LGHDT, CDR2 YNNKEL (reference sequence). With 3 bases clipped from V and 6 bases from J, the junction kept 6 bases outside the gene matches. This chain's CDR3 is CASSHSTSGRSNEQFF. The CDR3 region has the DNA TGTGCCAGCAGCCATAGTACTAGCGGGAGGAGCAATGAGCAGTTCTTC.

The chain has TRBV27 and TRBJ1-1; maybe TRBD1 (5 bases). Looked up from germline, CDR1 is MNHEY and CDR2 is SMNVEV (reference sequence). The V end lost 6 bases, the J end lost 8 bases, and 13 bases lay between the germline ends. CDR3 length equals 12 residues. CDR3 loop: CASSLWGGEAFF. The CDR3 DNA reads as TGTGCCAGCAGCCTCTGGGGGGGGGAAGCTTTCTTT.

This chain links TRBV9 with TRBJ1-2; a weak D match, TRBD1 (5 bases). Germline V lookup: CDR1 SGDLS, CDR2 YYNGEE. Trimming removed 0 bases at V and 4 bases at J, with 13 bases between. The CDR3 contains 15 residues. This CDR3 is CASSVGSGSAYGYTF. CDR3 bases: TGTGCCAGCAGCGTAGGGTCAGGGTCGGCCTATGGCTACACCTTC.

This chain connects TRBV10-3 to TRBJ2-1; 13 bases fit TRBD2. V was clipped by 6 bases and J by 7 bases; unmatched bases: 12. The germline V gene has CDR1 ENHRY and CDR2 SYGVKD. The CDR3 runs 17 residues. The CDR3 reads CAISPSTGLAGPNEQFF. CDR3 nucleotides: TGTGCCATCAGCCCCTCCACGGGACTAGCGGGGCCAAATGAGCAGTTCTTC.

The CDR3, as DNA: TGTGCCAGCAGCTTGGGACAGGGCGGACTCTATGGCTACACCTTC. As protein: CASSLGQGGLYGYTF. The chain is built from TRBV7-6 and TRBJ1-2; 9 nucleotides line up with TRBD1. V dropped 3 bases and J dropped 4; count of bases not matched to a gene: 6. CDR1 and CDR2 from the germline V gene are SGHVS and FNYEAQ. This CDR3 region has 15 residues.

This rearrangement joins TRBV4-1 to TRBJ2-1; 9 bases map to TRBD2. The V and J ends lost 2 bases and 4 bases, in that order; junction bases with no gene match: 9. Germline V gives CDR1 MGHRA, CDR2 YSYEKL. The CDR3 extends over 17 amino acids. CDR3 protein: CASSQKPVAGAYNEQFF. The DNA of the CDR3 is TGCGCCAGCAGCCAAAAACCCGTAGCGGGGGCGTACAATGAGCAGTTCTTC.

The rearrangement uses TRBV3-1 (or the pseudogene TRBV3-2) and TRBJ1-1; no clear D. The CDR3 totals 14 residues. CDR1 and CDR2 from the germline V gene are LGHDT and YNNKEL (reference sequence). Trimming stripped 1 base from V and 1 base from J, with 7 bases between. DNA for the CDR3: TGTGCCAGCAGCCAAGGAATAGAGAACACTGAAGCTTTCTTT. Amino acid sequence: CASSQGIENTEAFF.

This clone was seen a single time. J is TRBJ1-1 and V is TRBV9; the match to TRBD1 covers 9 bases. Trimming took 4 bases from V and 3 from J; bases not matched to a gene: 7. The CDR3 is 15 residues long. Germline loops: CDR1 SGDLS, CDR2 YYNGEE. CDR3 nucleotide sequence: TGTGCCAGCAGCTTGACGACAGGGGGGGACACTGAAGCTTTCTTT. It codes for CASSLTTGGDTEAFF.

The V and J genes are TRBV2 and TRBJ2-1, with TRBD1 as a possible D gene (6 bases). Germline loops: CDR1 SNHLY, CDR2 FYNNEI. This CDR3 region has 11 residues. V lost 3 bases to trimming and J lost 11 bases, with 8 bases between them. The CDR3 DNA reads TGTGCCAGCAGTGAGGGGGACAAGCAGTTCTTC. It is translated as CASSEGDKQFF.

V usage is TRBV10-3 and J usage is TRBJ2-1; 10 nucleotides agree with TRBD2. Germline V CDR1 and CDR2: ENHRY, SYGVKD. The CDR3 is made up of 17 amino acids. J lost 0 bases, V lost 3 bases, and 5 bases had no gene match. CDR3 DNA sequence: TGTGCCATCAGTGAAGCGGGAGGGCCTTACTCCTACAATGAGCAGTTCTTC. This sequence encodes CAISEAGGPYSYNEQFF.